Below, 6 T cell receptor beta chains from the same sample are listed, as sequenced in a study of OX40 agonist ivuxolimab in advanced cancers. TCRdb's copy holds only in-frame clones and misses some; the assay was immunoSEQ multiplex PCR. The data hold 55,000 to 85,000 clones, with just over 85% observed a single time. This specimen was CD4+ or CD8+ T cells sorted from blood, taken in a trial of the OX40 agonist ivuxolimab. The receptor source for this set is an adult with an advanced solid tumor such as melanoma, head and neck, liver or kidney cancer.

The J gene is TRBJ2-3, the V gene TRBV18, with 10 bases fitting TRBD1. CDR1 and CDR2 (germline): KGHSH, LQKENI. Trimming took 7 bases from V and 1 from J; bases not matched to a gene: 5. The CDR3 totals 15 residues. CDR3 DNA: TGTGCCAGCTTTCTAGGACAGGGGGGCACAGATACGCAGTATTTT. Its translation: CASFLGQGGTDTQYF.

This clone was recorded once. J is TRBJ1-2 and V is TRBV11-2; possible D gene TRBD1, 5 bases. CDR1 SGHAT and CDR2 FQNNGV come from the germline V gene. There are 19 residues in the CDR3. Trimming stripped 0 bases from V and 5 bases from J, with 25 bases between. CDR3 region: CASSLDIFQGTYAVYGYTF. The CDR3 bases are TGTGCCAGCAGCTTAGATATTTTCCAGGGAACATACGCCGTGTATGGCTACACCTTC.

V gene TRBV2 combines with J gene TRBJ1-1, with D hard to call. The CDR3 length is 14 residues. Germline loops: CDR1 SNHLY, CDR2 FYNNEI. Between the trimmed V and J ends, which lost 5 bases and 5 bases, there was a span of 15 bases. The CDR3: CASSFFQIGTEAFF. The CDR3 bases are TGTGCCAGCAGTTTCTTTCAGATTGGTACTGAAGCTTTCTTT.

This chain joins TRBV10-1 and TRBJ1-4; D remains ambiguous. Trimming removed 6 bases from V and 3 bases from J, with 11 bases in between. Germline assignment: CDR1 WNHNN and CDR2 SYGVQD (reference sequence). This CDR3 is 14 amino acids long. The DNA for the CDR3 is TGCGCCAGCAGAGGGCTGGTCGCTAATGAAAAACTGTTTTTT. Protein sequence: CASRGLVANEKLFF.

The DNA for the CDR3 is TGTGCCAGCAGTCCAAAAGGGGCGGGTCAACAAGAGACCCAGTACTTC. This gives the protein CASSPKGAGQQETQYF. The chain couples TRBV28 to TRBJ2-5; D might be TRBD1 or TRBD2, each matching 5 bases. This CDR3 has 16 residues. Germline V lookup: CDR1 MDHEN, CDR2 SYDVKM. Trimming stripped 5 bases from V and 2 bases from J, with 18 bases between.

The chain couples TRBV2 to TRBJ2-3; D perhaps matches TRBD1 (6 bases). The germline gives CDR1 SNHLY, CDR2 FYNNEI. The CDR3 length is 13 residues. Trimming stripped 6 bases from V and 4 bases from J, with 11 bases between. The CDR3 loop reads CASRQTGPDTQYF. In nucleotides, the CDR3 is TGTGCCAGCAGGCAAACAGGGCCAGATACGCAGTATTTT.